This TCR beta chain is from a study of cytomegalovirus exposure and HLA in healthy donors. The V and J ends lost 3 bases and 13 bases, in that order; junction bases with no gene match: 15. Germline V gene sequence: CDR1 MGHRA, CDR2 YSYEKL. The CDR3 loop spans 16 amino acids. It was with 60 Vbeta and 13 Jbeta primers that the PCR ran. Only in-frame clones appear in the TCRdb table, and some are missing; sequencing was by immunoSEQ multiplex PCR. Of 210,000 or so clones in the sample, just under 80% were seen once. This sequence originates from a boy younger than 18 in good health and CMV-seronegative. The V gene is TRBV4-1, the J gene TRBJ1-6; 7 bases are a match to TRBD1. The sample taken for sequencing was PBMCs. CDR3 protein: CASSHSSRDRSCPLHF. The CDR3 DNA is TGCGCCAGCAGCCACTCCAGTCGGGACAGATCTTGCCCCCTCCACTTT.